This section outlines one T cell receptor beta chain sequence together with its context. TCRdb processed the 5' RACE reads anew with MiXCR; each CDR3 protein has one entry. The sample has about 660,000 distinct CDR3 sequences, 8% to 9% seen once. V was pared by 0 bases and J by 6 bases, with 10 bases between. The CDR3 runs to 13 residues. Germline V gene sequence: CDR1 SGDLS, CDR2 YYNGEE. This specimen comes from a study of identical twins. In addition, the sample was reused for a study of yellow fever vaccine responses in identical twins.

The source is a woman between 18 and 29 years old in good health. The V and J genes are TRBV9 and TRBJ2-7; the D is unclear. Input material: PBMCs. CDR3 sequence: CASSVGKRSEQYF. The CDR3 DNA reads TGTGCCAGCAGCGTAGGTAAGAGAAGCGAGCAGTACTTC. The full variable domain, completed using reference TRBV9 and TRBJ2-7, is DSGVTQTPKHLITATGQRVTLRCSPRSGDLSVYWYQQSLDQGLQFLIQYYNGEERAKGNILERFSAQQFPDLHSELNLSSLELGDSALYFCASSVGKRSEQYFGPGTRLTVT.